The clone carrying this T cell receptor beta chain was picked up one time. The antigen is not known. The V gene's germline CDR1 is MNHEY and CDR2 SMNVEV (reference sequence). The CDR3 runs to 12 residues. V lost 5 bases and J 7 bases, leaving 8 bases between the germline ends. A J-beta primer mix and a sample-barcoded 5' primer were used in a second PCR of about 7 to 12 cycles. Every single cDNA molecule received a tag from a template-switch adaptor with 12 random nucleotides. TCRdb passed the 5' RACE reads through MiXCR, listing each CDR3 protein once. This table holds about 1.4 million distinct CDR3 sequences, 45% to 70% found once. This specimen belongs to a study of blood T cells in healthy people across ages. Drawn from each donor were ten milliliters of peripheral blood. Every sample gave at least 6 micrograms of total RNA when it was extracted. Overall study results and limits: A greater number of naive CD4+ cells and higher diversity distinguished long-lived donors from aged donors.

Input material: blood. This clonotype was obtained from a man between 18 and 29 years old in good health. This chain connects TRBV27 to TRBJ2-2; D call uncertain. The CDR3 region is CASSPSLGELFF. DNA of the CDR3: TGTGCCAGCAGTCCCTCTCTCGGGGAGCTGTTTTTT.